One sample yielded the 22 T cell receptor beta chains listed below, sequenced in a study of CD8+CD57+ T cells in acquired aplastic anemia. It was genomic DNA that served as the template for profiling TCR beta VDJ and CDR3. TCRdb fed the reads into MiXCR, producing one record per CDR3 protein. The sample has fewer than 300,000 distinct CDR3 sequences, 70% to 85% seen once. Sequencing involved patients with CD8+CD57+ cell expansion previously shown by flow cytometry. Input material: sorted CD4+, CD8+, or CD8+CD57+ T cells (not recorded which) from PBMCs. These receptors were obtained from a human donor with aplastic anemia.

The rearrangement links TRBV11-3 to TRBJ2-5; no definite D call. V lost 0 bases and J lost 3, with 8 bases in between. The CDR3 sequence is 14 residues long. CDR1 SGHNT and CDR2 YENEEA come from the germline V gene. The CDR3 protein is CASSLDSSEETQYF. The CDR3 DNA reads TGTGCCAGCAGCTTAGACTCCAGCGAAGAGACCCAGTACTTC. The full variable domain, rest sourced from reference TRBV11-3 and TRBJ2-5, is EAGVVQSPRYKIIEKKQPVAFWCNPISGHNTLYWYLQNLGQGPELLIRYENEEAVDDSQLPKDRFSAERLKGVDSTLKIQPAELGDSAVYLCASSLDSSEETQYFGPGTRLLVL.

The chain employs TRBV7-8 and TRBJ2-3; a possible D gene is TRBD1 (6 bases). TRBJ1-5 explains the end of the DNA better; the J call may be wrong. This CDR3 is built from 13 residues. Germline V gene lookup returns CDR1 SGHVS and CDR2 FQNEAQ. The CDR3 DNA reads as TGTGCCAGCAGCTACGGGGGCACAGATGCGCAGCATTTT. This encodes CASSYGGTDAQHF.

With regard to this clonotype: An end of the junction differs from the germline gene, which may be a read error. The chain links TRBV7-3 to TRBJ2-3, with 9 bases that match TRBD2. The CDR3 is made up of 14 amino acids. The V gene's germline CDR1 is SGHTA and CDR2 FQGTGA. The DNA for the CDR3 is TGTGCCAGCAGCTTAACTAGCGGGAGCGGAAAGACGCAGTTT. Translating it yields CASSLTSGSGKTQF.

The rearrangement joins TRBV7-2 to TRBJ2-1; perhaps TRBD2 as D (5 bases). V lost 2 bases and J 8 bases, leaving 19 bases between the germline ends. CDR1 is SGHTA, CDR2 FQGNSA, per germline. The CDR3 loop spans 16 amino acids. CDR3 in amino acids: CASSLQRSPDSDEQFF. The CDR3 DNA follows: TGTGCCAGCAGCTTACAGAGAAGCCCCGATAGCGATGAGCAGTTCTTC.

In regard to this clonotype: The conserved phenylalanine or tryptophan normally closing the CDR3 is absent here, so this likely arose from a read error. No DNA is shown, since the ends of the CDR3 on it are uncertain; the CDR3 is the one TCRdb lists. The chain has TRBV7-6 and TRBJ1-3; the table gives TRBD1 as D, unverified against the DNA. Germline V gives CDR1 SGHVS, CDR2 FNYEAQ. The CDR3 length is 13 residues, termini included. CDR3 region: CASRTPGQDNLAD.

The chain carries TRBV5-1 and TRBJ2-3; D is uncertain. Deletions cut 3 bases from V and 6 bases from J, with 8 bases between. The germline CDR1 and CDR2 sequences are SGHRS and YFSETQ. The CDR3 is 12 residues long. This CDR3 reads CASSSDTDTQYF. The CDR3 nucleotides are TGCGCCAGCAGCTCCGACACCGATACGCAGTATTTT.

The V and J genes are TRBV4-2 and TRBJ2-3; 12 bases are shared with TRBD2. This CDR3 region has 14 residues. In germline, CDR1 is LGHNA, CDR2 YNFKEQ. With 5 bases clipped from V and 11 bases from J, the junction kept 8 bases outside the gene matches. Here the CDR3 DNA reads TGTGCCAGCAGCTTAGCCGCTAGCGGGGGGGTGCAGTATTTT. Translating gives CASSLAASGGVQYF.

Turning to this clonotype: Since the CDR3 does not end with the conserved phenylalanine or tryptophan, this likely comes from a read error. Because the CDR3's place on the DNA is in doubt, the DNA is left out and the CDR3 is given as listed by TCRdb. The chain combines TRBV9 with TRBJ1-5; TRBD1, as called in the table, went unchecked against the DNA. The CDR3 has 13 amino acids, counting both end residues. Germline V gene sequence: CDR1 SGDLS, CDR2 YYNGEE. The CDR3 loop reads CASSQRGRGLDYV.

The chain uses TRBV9 and TRBJ1-4, with D possibly TRBD1 on 5 matching bases. The CDR3 is 17 amino acids. CDR1 is SGDLS, CDR2 YYNGEE, per germline. V dropped 5 bases and J dropped 4 bases, with 21 bases sitting between them. Here the CDR3 DNA reads TGTGCCAGCAGTGAGGGGTCAGGAAAACAAATTAATGAAAAACTGTTTTTT. Amino acids: CASSEGSGKQINEKLFF.

This clonotype turned up a few times. The chain carries TRBV7-6 and TRBJ1-6; D is ambiguous. Trimming cost V 6 bases and J 5 bases, with 8 bases left between them. From germline, CDR1 is SGHVS and CDR2 FNYEAQ. The CDR3 loop spans 13 amino acids. Written as DNA, the CDR3 is TGTGCCAGCAGAAGGACCGATAATTCACCCCTCCACTTT. It codes for CASRRTDNSPLHF.

This clonotype was recorded only once. The chain recombines TRBV11-1 with TRBJ2-3, with a possible D match to TRBD2 (5 bases). Germline CDR1 and CDR2: SGHAT and FQDESV (reference sequence). Trimming removed 1 base from V and 6 bases from J, with 11 bases in between. This CDR3 contains 14 residues. The CDR3 sequence: CASSLEGLADTQYF. In DNA, the CDR3 is TGTGCCAGCAGCTTAGAAGGACTCGCCGATACGCAGTATTTT.

Note on this clonotype: Sequence at one end of the junction differs from germline and may be a read error. The rearrangement joins TRBV7-2 to TRBJ2-3; 8 nucleotides line up with TRBD2. CDR3 length: 13 amino acids. The V gene's germline CDR1 is SGHTA and CDR2 FQGNSA. The CDR3 reads CASSAGGRHTKHF. CDR3 DNA sequence: TGCGCCAGCAGCGCGGGAGGAAGACATACGAAGCATTTT.

As for this clonotype: One end of the junction is discordant with germline, which a read error may explain. V gene TRBV10-1 combines with J gene TRBJ2-3, with D possibly matching TRBD1 (5 bases). The CDR3 covers 17 residues. The germline gives CDR1 WNHNN, CDR2 SYGVQD (reference sequence). CDR3 sequence reads: CASSPSQGVQTTETQYF. The DNA of the CDR3 is TGTGCCAGCAGCCCCTCCCAAGGGGTACAAACTACAGAAACGCAGTATTTT.

V usage is TRBV7-2 and J usage is TRBJ1-6; D is unclear. CDR3 size: 16 residues. Deletions cut 3 bases from V and 3 bases from J, with 12 bases between. Germline V gene lookup returns CDR1 SGHTA and CDR2 FQGNSA. The CDR3 spells CASSFGQACYNSPLHF. The DNA for the CDR3 is TGTGCCAGCAGCTTTGGGCAAGCCTGCTATAATTCACCCCTCCACTTT.

This clonotype was observed many times. The rearrangement joins TRBV9 to TRBJ2-1, with D perhaps given as TRBD1 or TRBD2 (5 bases each). CDR3 length equals 15 residues. The germline V gene has CDR1 SGDLS and CDR2 YYNGEE. The V end lost 4 bases, the J end lost 7 bases, and 18 bases lay between the germline ends. CDR3 nucleotide sequence: TGTGCCAGCAGCCCCGGGACCGTGGTAGTAAATGAGCAGTTCTTC. Translating it yields CASSPGTVVVNEQFF. Supplemented by reference TRBV9 and TRBJ2-1, the full variable domain reads DSGVTQTPKHLITATGQRVTLRCSPRSGDLSVYWYQQSLDQGLQFLIQYYNGEERAKGNILERFSAQQFPDLHSELNLSSLELGDSALYFCASSPGTVVVNEQFFGPGTRLTVL.

This clonotype came up a few times. One junction end does not reproduce the germline sequence, and a read error may be involved. This sequence joins TRBV10-1 and TRBJ1-6, with a weak D call TRBD1 (5 bases). The germline V gene encodes CDR1 WNHNN and CDR2 SYGVQD (reference sequence). The CDR3 is made up of 14 amino acids. The CDR3 is CASSLGANNSPLHF. The CDR3 DNA follows: TGTGCCAGCAGCTTAGGGGCAAATAATTCACCCCTCCACTTT.

The V call is TRBV5-1, the J call TRBJ1-2, with D tentatively TRBD1 (5 bases). CDR3 length equals 16 residues. Trimming left V 4 bases short and J 1 base short, with 17 bases between. The germline gives CDR1 SGHRS, CDR2 YFSETQ. CDR3 protein: CASSLRDGVFNYGYTF. In DNA form, the CDR3 reads TGCGCCAGCAGCCTCCGGGACGGAGTCTTTAACTATGGCTACACCTTC.

The rearrangement joins TRBV2 to TRBJ1-2; 7 bases agree with TRBD1. Germline V CDR1 and CDR2: SNHLY, FYNNEI. V dropped 5 bases and J dropped 0; count of bases not matched to a gene: 3. The CDR3 spans 14 residues. CDR3 loop: CASSSGTANYGYTF. CDR3 bases: TGTGCCAGCAGTTCTGGGACAGCTAACTATGGCTACACCTTC. The entire variable domain, with the rest obtained from reference TRBV2 and TRBJ1-2, is as follows: EPEVTQTPSHQVTQMGQEVILRCVPISNHLYFYWYRQILGQKVEFLVSFYNNEISEKSEIFDDQFSVERPDGSNFTLKIRSTKLEDSAMYFCASSSGTANYGYTFGSGTRLTVV.

Remarks on this clonotype: One junction end disagrees with the germline gene, perhaps due to a read error. V gene TRBV7-2 combines with J gene TRBJ2-1; 11 positions agree with TRBD2. Germline V gene sequence: CDR1 SGHTA, CDR2 FQGNSA. The CDR3 has 16 residues. DNA for the CDR3: TGCGCCAGCAGCCTAGAGAGACTAGCGGGAAAAACTGAGCAGTTCTTC. This gives the protein CASSLERLAGKTEQFF. The full variable domain, completed using reference TRBV7-2 and TRBJ2-1, is GAGVSQSPSNKVTEKGKDVELRCDPISGHTALYWYRQSLGQGLEFLIYFQGNSAPDKSGLPSDRFSAERTGGSVSTLTIQRTQQEDSAVYLCASSLERLAGKTEQFFGPGTRLTVL.

A word on this clonotype: No conserved phenylalanine or tryptophan is present at the end of the CDR3, so a read error is the likely explanation. The DNA is left out, because the CDR3 cannot be placed on it with certainty; the CDR3 is given as TCRdb lists it. The chain is built from TRBV2 and TRBJ2-3; the DNA was not used to check the table's D call, TRBD1. Germline V lookup: CDR1 SNHLY, CDR2 FYNNEI. Ends included, the CDR3 has 15 residues. This CDR3 reads CASSDANSEQPQHYV.

Points on this clonotype: Since no conserved phenylalanine or tryptophan closes the CDR3, a read error is the likely cause. The chain carries TRBV7-9 and TRBJ2-5; maybe TRBD2 (6 bases). This CDR3 is built from 12 residues. V was clipped by 6 bases and J by 6 bases, with 11 bases between them. Germline V gene data show CDR1 as SEHNR and CDR2 as FQNEAQ (reference sequence). The CDR3 here is CASSGAGQTQYV. In DNA form, the CDR3 reads TGTGCCAGCAGTGGTGCGGGACAGACCCAGTACGTG.

As regards this clonotype: Sequence at one end of the junction differs from germline and may be a read error. The chain has TRBV9 and TRBJ1-6; D is undetermined. Germline lookup yields CDR1 SGDLS and CDR2 YYNGEE. The CDR3 extends over 13 amino acids. The CDR3 sequence is CASNTPDNSPLFF. The CDR3 coding sequence is TGTGCCAGCAATACACCGGATAATTCACCCCTCTTCTTT.